The clone carrying this T cell receptor (beta chain) came up a few times. Its antigen remains unknown. TCRdb's copy holds only in-frame clones and misses some; the assay was immunoSEQ multiplex PCR. This sample has about 120,000 clones, with around 90% found just once. This CDR3 is built from 14 residues. The germline gives CDR1 SGHTS, CDR2 YDEGEE. V was trimmed by 0 bases and J by 1 base, leaving 7 bases between them. The data were obtained in a study of T cell responses to AZD1222 COVID-19 vaccine. On the study more broadly: Researchers grouped second doses given at about 4 or about 12 weeks into one pool.

Whole-study findings and limits: CD4 TCRs associated with vaccination spanned spike, dominating at 160-218 and 743-854. Rises in breadth and depth of Spike-specific TCRs came after two AZD1222 doses.

The sequencing here drew on peripheral blood, taken on day 0 of AZD1222 vaccination. The gene calls are TRBV5-8 and TRBJ1-1, with a weak D call TRBD1 (5 bases). The source is an adult in good health. The CDR3 here is CASSLGGENTEAFF. In DNA, the CDR3 is TGTGCCAGCAGCTTGGGAGGGGAGAACACTGAAGCTTTCTTT.